This T cell receptor (beta chain) came from a study of cytomegalovirus exposure and HLA in healthy donors listed by TCRdb under 2017. Turning to the overall study: A later analysis indicated that the 130 or so validation repertoires were generated on the platform also employed for the roughly 650 repertoires of the first cohort. In addition to the first cohort of 666 subjects, a separate validation cohort of approximately 120 different subjects was used. The aim of the study was to test whether cataloging public T cell receptors could identify signatures of past pathogen exposure. The study combined high-throughput TCR immunosequencing, statistical association of individual TCRs with disease status, and machine learning to predict cytomegalovirus infection status.

A remark on this clone: This receptor's antigen is unknown. The sample holds no much larger clone one base away, and base qualities are not on file.

Its CDR3 holds 17 amino acids, cysteine through phenylalanine. The CDR3 DNA has 51 bases and is translated from base 1. The germline V gene (reference sequence) gives CDR1 as LNHDA and CDR2 as SQIVND. V loses 4 bases at its end and J loses 0 bases; junction bases beyond the gene matches: 10. Donors formed part of the validation cohort, which comprised 120 or so subjects and was distinct from the first cohort of 666 subjects. Findings and caveats that apply to the study as a whole: Of the cluster scores, roughly 95% were above 0 in a later analysis, which found that TCRs clustered in the first cohort also tended to co-occur in the 120 or so validation repertoires. Three of the identified cytomegalovirus-associated TCR beta chains were confirmed in vitro to be specific for cytomegalovirus antigens. Most TCR sequences were seen in very few donors, while some public TCRs were found in many individuals. The classifier was reported to diagnose cytomegalovirus status with high specificity and sensitivity in both the original cohort and the validation cohort. The authors suggested that the approach could potentially be generalized to other disease states and immunological phenotypes. The validation cohort had no HLA typing available for a later analysis, so co-occurrence within that cohort was assessed over all 120 or so repertoires. In the study, about 150 TCR beta chains were listed as associated with cytomegalovirus.

Libraries were made using the immunoSEQ multiplex PCR assay. The authors' pipeline ran thus. To diagnose cytomegalovirus status from the catalog of TCR beta chain sequences, a statistical classification framework was built. TCRdb re-hosts the immuneACCESS table, in-frame sequences only. Its copies lack some clones; in the studies checked, an unresolved V gene accounts for under half of them, and the cause for the rest is not known. That table gives V, J and clone size, and the DNA gave D and trimming. For this sample the table gives about 260,000 clones, of which less than 95% were detected only once. Together, the top ten hold approximately 3.1% of the sample.

The chain joins TRBV19 to TRBJ2-7; a stretch of 9 junction bases matches TRBD1. The source material was PBMCs. This TCR came from a woman in her twenties or thirties in good health and CMV-seronegative. The CDR3 in this case is CASSTLEGQGNSYEQYF. The DNA sequence is given as TGTGCCAGTAGTACGTTGGAGGGACAGGGCAACTCCTACGAGCAGTACTTC.